The 20 T cell receptor beta chains in this list originate from one sample, sequenced in a study of shared T cell receptors in the human thymus. Data came from immunoSEQ multiplex PCR; TCRdb stores just in-frame clones and leaves some out. The profile shows hundreds of thousands of clones, approximately 95% of them singletons. The sample was thymocytes. The source is a human donor.

V is TRBV6-1 and J is TRBJ1-5, with 9 bases identical to TRBD1. V lost 11 bases to trimming and J lost 7 bases; unmatched junction nucleotides: 9. Germline CDR1 is MNHNS and CDR2 is SASEGT. This CDR3 has 13 amino acids. CDR3 loop: CAGAYRGRQPQHF. The CDR3 DNA follows: TGTGCCGGGGCTTACAGGGGGCGGCAGCCCCAGCATTTT.

The DNA for the CDR3 is TGCGCCAGCAGCTTGGGAAACAGGGACTATGGCTACACCTTC. Protein: CASSLGNRDYGYTF. The chain carries TRBV5-1 and TRBJ1-2; D is perhaps TRBD1 (6 bases). Germline CDR1 reads SGHRS; CDR2 reads YFSETQ. The CDR3 has 14 amino acids. Trimming took 0 bases from V and 3 from J, leaving 9 bases between them.

The gene calls are TRBV6-5 and TRBJ2-1; D not resolved. This CDR3 comprises 11 residues. Germline V gene data show CDR1 as MNHEY and CDR2 as SVGAGI. The V gene lost 4 bases and the J gene lost 10 bases, with 8 bases spanning the gap. CDR3 nucleotide sequence: TGTGCCAGCAGTTCCACCCTAGAGCAGTTCTTC. It codes for CASSSTLEQFF.

The chain is built from TRBV14 and TRBJ2-1, with D unclear. CDR3 length equals 15 residues. Looked up from germline, CDR1 is SGHDN and CDR2 is FVKESK. The ends were cut back, 0 bases at V and 4 bases at J, with 10 bases in the middle. The CDR3 protein is CASSQDQSAYNEQFF. The DNA of the CDR3 is TGTGCCAGCAGCCAAGATCAGAGTGCTTACAATGAGCAGTTCTTC.

The rearrangement joins TRBV2 to TRBJ2-1; perhaps TRBD1 as D (6 bases). The V end was cut by 2 bases, the J end by 4 bases, with 15 bases between. The CDR3 runs to 16 residues. Germline lookup yields CDR1 SNHLY and CDR2 FYNNEI. The CDR3: CASSERAQGNYNEQFF. CDR3 in DNA: TGTGCCAGCAGTGAAAGGGCCCAGGGGAATTACAATGAGCAGTTCTTC. Full variable domain (outside the CDR3, taken from reference TRBV2 and TRBJ2-1): EPEVTQTPSHQVTQMGQEVILRCVPISNHLYFYWYRQILGQKVEFLVSFYNNEISEKSEIFDDQFSVERPDGSNFTLKIRSTKLEDSAMYFCASSERAQGNYNEQFFGPGTRLTVL.

The genes are TRBV4-1 and TRBJ1-3, with a possible D match to TRBD1 (5 bases). The germline gives CDR1 MGHRA, CDR2 YSYEKL. Between the trimmed V and J ends, which lost 0 bases and 0 bases, there was a span of 18 bases. The CDR3 extends over 19 amino acids. CDR3 protein: CASSQEVAPRGDSGNTIYF. The CDR3 bases are TGCGCCAGCAGCCAAGAAGTGGCCCCCCGGGGCGACTCTGGAAACACCATATATTTT.

The chain joins TRBV18 to TRBJ1-2; D is ambiguous. The CDR3 length is 12 residues. Trimming removed 3 bases at V and 9 bases at J, with 11 bases between. Germline V gene sequence: CDR1 KGHSH, CDR2 LQKENI. The CDR3 DNA reads TGTGCCAGCTCACCCGACCCCGGACGCTACACCTTC. Residues: CASSPDPGRYTF.

V and J are TRBV6-1 and TRBJ2-7; D is undetermined. The CDR3 spans 14 residues. Germline V lookup: CDR1 MNHNS, CDR2 SASEGT. Trimming took 8 bases from V and 2 from J, leaving 16 bases between them. Here the CDR3 DNA reads TGTGCCAGCTCTATGTGGGTTCGCCCCTACGAGCAGTACTTC. Residues: CASSMWVRPYEQYF.

This sequence joins TRBV28 and TRBJ1-1; unclear D gene. V lost 2 bases and J lost 0, with 7 bases in between. CDR3 length: 14 residues. Germline V CDR1 and CDR2: MDHEN, SYDVKM. The CDR3 here is CASSLRGMNTEAFF. For the CDR3, the DNA is TGTGCCAGCAGTTTACGCGGGATGAACACTGAAGCTTTCTTT. The entire variable domain, with the rest obtained from reference TRBV28 and TRBJ1-1, is as follows: DVKVTQSSRYLVKRTGEKVFLECVQDMDHENMFWYRQDPGLGLRLIYFSYDVKMKEKGDIPEGYSVSREKKERFSLILESASTNQTSMYLCASSLRGMNTEAFFGQGTRLTVV.

The genes are TRBV7-3 and TRBJ2-5; the D call may be TRBD1 or TRBD2 (5 bases each). Germline lookup yields CDR1 SGHTA and CDR2 FQGTGA. The CDR3 is 15 amino acids. Deletions cut 2 bases from V and 5 bases from J, with 15 bases between. The CDR3 DNA reads as TGTGCCAGCAGCTTAGGGCAGGGACGGCAGGAGACCCAGTACTTC. Translation gives CASSLGQGRQETQYF.

The rearrangement links TRBV15 to TRBJ2-1; tentatively, D is TRBD1 (5 bases). This CDR3 spans 15 amino acids. V was pared by 7 bases and J by 0 bases, with 13 bases between. Germline assignment: CDR1 LNHNV and CDR2 YYDKDF (reference sequence). CDR3 DNA sequence: TGTGCCACCACCTTTAGGGGATCCTCCTACAATGAGCAGTTCTTC. Protein: CATTFRGSSYNEQFF.

This clone was seen just once. The V call is TRBV9, the J call TRBJ1-5, with D possibly being TRBD1 (5 bases). Germline CDR1 reads SGDLS; CDR2 reads YYNGEE. There are 20 residues in the CDR3. Trimming pared 3 bases from V and 1 base from J, leaving 26 bases between. CDR3 in DNA: TGTGCCAGCAGCGAGGCTGGACACCCTTATACCCCGCAGAGCAATCAGCCCCAGCATTTT. Residues: CASSEAGHPYTPQSNQPQHF.

This clone was counted once. The DNA is left out, because the CDR3 cannot be placed on it with certainty; the CDR3 is given as TCRdb lists it. The genes are TRBV11-2 and TRBJ2-7; the table's TRBD1 call for D was not verified on the DNA. Germline V gene lookup returns CDR1 SGHAT and CDR2 FQNNGV. Both ends counted, the CDR3 spans 17 residues. CDR3 sequence reads: CASSLEWGTGSHIGPYF.

This chain links TRBV28 with TRBJ2-3, with 12 bases matching TRBD2. V was pared by 3 bases and J by 6 bases, with 25 bases of the junction left unmatched. Germline CDR1 and CDR2: MDHEN and SYDVKM. The CDR3 runs to 22 residues. CDR3 amino acids: CASSFFPPEASGRAVLTDTQYF. The CDR3 DNA sequence: TGTGCCAGCAGTTTTTTCCCCCCAGAGGCTAGCGGGAGGGCCGTTCTAACGGATACGCAGTATTTT.

The chain links TRBV25-1 to TRBJ2-1; D not resolved. V was cut by 0 bases and J by 2 bases, with 11 bases left in between. From germline, CDR1 is MGHDK and CDR2 SYGVNS. This CDR3 is built from 16 residues. CDR3 bases: TGTGCCAGCAGTGAATATCAAGGTCCCACCTACAATGAGCAGTTCTTC. As protein: CASSEYQGPTYNEQFF.

CDR3 bases: TGTGCCACCAGAGGGGGGTATAATTCTGGAAACACCATATATTTT. Translating it yields CATRGGYNSGNTIYF. This sequence joins TRBV27 and TRBJ1-3; TRBD1 might be the D (6 bases). The CDR3 covers 15 residues. Deletions cut 10 bases from V and 1 base from J, with 17 bases between. The V gene's germline CDR1 is MNHEY and CDR2 SMNVEV (reference sequence).

The J gene is TRBJ1-5, the V gene TRBV7-9, with D uncertain. The CDR3 contains 14 residues. The V gene's germline CDR1 is SEHNR and CDR2 FQNEAQ (reference sequence). The V gene lost 1 base and the J gene lost 4 bases, with 8 bases spanning the gap. In nucleotides, the CDR3 is TGTGCCAGCAGCTTAGAGTGGAGTAATCAGCCCCAGCATTTT. It codes for CASSLEWSNQPQHF.

The chain is built from TRBV5-6 and TRBJ2-5, with D possibly being TRBD2 (6 bases). This CDR3 spans 16 amino acids. V was cut by 3 bases and J by 1 base, with 16 bases left in between. CDR1 is SGHDT and CDR2 is YYEEEE in the germline V gene. The CDR3: CASSSKGEASQETQYF. The CDR3 nucleotides are TGTGCCAGCAGCTCTAAAGGGGAGGCCAGCCAAGAGACCCAGTACTTC.

The chain joins TRBV7-6 to TRBJ1-5; D remains unclear. The CDR3 is made up of 16 amino acids. Germline V gene lookup returns CDR1 SGHVS and CDR2 FNYEAQ. The ends were cut back, 1 base at V and 0 bases at J, with 10 bases in the middle. CDR3 DNA sequence: TGTGCCAGCAGCTTAGGGGCAGGCCCTAGCAATCAGCCCCAGCATTTT. It is translated as CASSLGAGPSNQPQHF.

This clone was observed a single time. The rearrangement joins TRBV21-1 to TRBJ2-7; the table's D call of TRBD1 was not tested on the DNA. TRBV21-1 is flagged as a pseudogene. The CDR3 sequence is 12 residues long. CDR3 bases: TGTGCCAGCAGTGGGGGCTTCGGCGAGCAGTACTTC. This translates into CASSGGFGEQYF.